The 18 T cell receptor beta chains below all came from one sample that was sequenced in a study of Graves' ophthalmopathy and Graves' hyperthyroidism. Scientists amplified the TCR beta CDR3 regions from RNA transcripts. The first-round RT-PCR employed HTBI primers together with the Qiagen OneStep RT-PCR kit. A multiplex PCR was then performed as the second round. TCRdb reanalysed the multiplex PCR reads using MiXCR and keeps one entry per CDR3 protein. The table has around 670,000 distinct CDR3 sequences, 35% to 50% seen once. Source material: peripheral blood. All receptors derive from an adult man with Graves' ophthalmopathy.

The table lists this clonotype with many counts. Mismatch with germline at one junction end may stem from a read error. CDR3 DNA sequence: TGTGCCAGCAGCTTAGTGGTAGGGCTGACAGAGGCCCAGTACTTC. Its protein product is CASSLVVGLTEAQYF. The chain combines TRBV7-2 with TRBJ2-5; TRBD1 is a possible D gene (5 bases). CDR1 and CDR2 (germline): SGHTA, FQGNSA. The CDR3 runs 15 residues.

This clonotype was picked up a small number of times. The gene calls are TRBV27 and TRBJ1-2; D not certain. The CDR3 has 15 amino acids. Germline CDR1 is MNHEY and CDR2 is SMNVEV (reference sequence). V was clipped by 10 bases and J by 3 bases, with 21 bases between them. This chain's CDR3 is CATAISAATHYGYTF. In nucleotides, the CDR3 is TGTGCCACCGCAATATCGGCGGCGACGCACTATGGCTACACCTTC.

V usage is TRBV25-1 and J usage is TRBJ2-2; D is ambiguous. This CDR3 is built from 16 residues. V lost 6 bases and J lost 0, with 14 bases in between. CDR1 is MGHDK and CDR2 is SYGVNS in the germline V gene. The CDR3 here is CASSLIGRANTGELFF. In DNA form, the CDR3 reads TGTGCCAGCAGCTTGATAGGTCGGGCGAACACCGGGGAGCTGTTTTTT.

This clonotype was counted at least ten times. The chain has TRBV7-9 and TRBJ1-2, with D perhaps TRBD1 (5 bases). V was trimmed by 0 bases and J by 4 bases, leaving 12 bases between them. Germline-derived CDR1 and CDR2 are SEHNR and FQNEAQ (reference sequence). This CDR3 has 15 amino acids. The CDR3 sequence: CASSLAGGSGYGYTF. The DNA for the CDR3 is TGTGCCAGCAGCTTAGCTGGGGGTAGCGGCTATGGCTACACCTTC. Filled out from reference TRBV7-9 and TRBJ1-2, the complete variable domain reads DTGVSQNPRHKITKRGQNVTFRCDPISEHNRLYWYRQTLGQGPEFLTYFQNEAQLEKSRLLSDRFSAERPKGSFSTLEIQRTEQGDSAMYLCASSLAGGSGYGYTFGSGTRLTVV.

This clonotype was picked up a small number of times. The CDR3 region has the DNA TGTGCCTGGAGTGCGGGACAGGGGAATCAGCCCCAGCATTTT. This gives the protein CAWSAGQGNQPQHF. This sequence joins TRBV19 and TRBJ1-5; 10 positions agree with TRBD1. This CDR3 region has 14 residues. The ends lost 11 bases at V and 4 bases at J; junction bases unmatched: 8. Germline values: CDR1 LNHDA, CDR2 SQIVND (reference sequence).

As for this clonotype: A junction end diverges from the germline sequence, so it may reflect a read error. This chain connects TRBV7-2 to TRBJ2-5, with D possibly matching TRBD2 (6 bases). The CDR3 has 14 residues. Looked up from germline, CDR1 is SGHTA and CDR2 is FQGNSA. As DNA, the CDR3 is TGTGTCAGCAGCTTAGATTCGGGGGAAGAGACCCAGTACTTC. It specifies CVSSLDSGEETQYF.

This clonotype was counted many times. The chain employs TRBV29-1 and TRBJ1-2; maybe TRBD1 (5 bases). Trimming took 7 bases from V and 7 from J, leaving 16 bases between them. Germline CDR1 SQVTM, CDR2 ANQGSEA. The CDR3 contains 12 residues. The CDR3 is CSADDLTVGYTF. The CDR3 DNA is TGCAGCGCAGACGATTTGACAGTTGGCTACACCTTC.

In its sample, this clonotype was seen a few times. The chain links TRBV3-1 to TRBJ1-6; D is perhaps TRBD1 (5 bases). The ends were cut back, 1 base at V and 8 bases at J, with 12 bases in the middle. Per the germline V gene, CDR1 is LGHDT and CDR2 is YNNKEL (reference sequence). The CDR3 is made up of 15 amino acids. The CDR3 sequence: CASSQAPSGDSPLHF. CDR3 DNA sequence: TGTGCCAGCAGCCAAGCCCCCTCGGGGGATTCACCCCTCCACTTT.

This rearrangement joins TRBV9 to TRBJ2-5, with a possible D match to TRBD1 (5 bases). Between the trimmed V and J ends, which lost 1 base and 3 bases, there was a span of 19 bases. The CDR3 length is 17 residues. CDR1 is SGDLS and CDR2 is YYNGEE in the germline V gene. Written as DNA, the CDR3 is TGTGCCAGCAGCGTATCTAGGCAGGGAAGAAGTGAAGAGACCCAGTACTTC. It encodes CASSVSRQGRSEETQYF. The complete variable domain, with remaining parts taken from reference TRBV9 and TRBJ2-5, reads DSGVTQTPKHLITATGQRVTLRCSPRSGDLSVYWYQQSLDQGLQFLIQYYNGEERAKGNILERFSAQQFPDLHSELNLSSLELGDSALYFCASSVSRQGRSEETQYFGPGTRLLVL.

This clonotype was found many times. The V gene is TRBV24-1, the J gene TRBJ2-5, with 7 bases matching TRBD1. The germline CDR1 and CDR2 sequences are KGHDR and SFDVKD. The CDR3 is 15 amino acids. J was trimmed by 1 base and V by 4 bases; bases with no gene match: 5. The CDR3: CATSDRGQAQETQYF. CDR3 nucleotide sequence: TGTGCCACCAGTGACCGTGGACAGGCCCAAGAGACCCAGTACTTC.

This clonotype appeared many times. The CDR3 nucleotides are TGTGCCAGCAGCTCGGGCCCCCGGGAGACCCAGTACTTC. Translated: CASSSGPRETQYF. J is TRBJ2-5 and V is TRBV7-3; D gene unclear. This CDR3 is 13 amino acids long. Germline V gene data show CDR1 as SGHTA and CDR2 as FQGTGA. Between the trimmed V and J ends, which lost 4 bases and 5 bases, there was a span of 11 bases.

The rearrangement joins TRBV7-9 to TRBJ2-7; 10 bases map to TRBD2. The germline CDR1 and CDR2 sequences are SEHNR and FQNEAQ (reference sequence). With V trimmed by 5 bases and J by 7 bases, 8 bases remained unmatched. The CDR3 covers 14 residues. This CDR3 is CASSRLAGQGEQYF. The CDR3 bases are TGTGCCAGCAGCCGACTAGCGGGCCAAGGGGAGCAGTACTTC.

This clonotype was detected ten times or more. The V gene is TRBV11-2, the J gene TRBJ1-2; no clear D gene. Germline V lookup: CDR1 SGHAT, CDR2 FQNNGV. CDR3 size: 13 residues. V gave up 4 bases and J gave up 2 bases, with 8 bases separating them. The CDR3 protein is CASSSGRNYGYTF. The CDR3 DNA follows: TGTGCCAGCAGCTCCGGGAGAAACTATGGCTACACCTTC.

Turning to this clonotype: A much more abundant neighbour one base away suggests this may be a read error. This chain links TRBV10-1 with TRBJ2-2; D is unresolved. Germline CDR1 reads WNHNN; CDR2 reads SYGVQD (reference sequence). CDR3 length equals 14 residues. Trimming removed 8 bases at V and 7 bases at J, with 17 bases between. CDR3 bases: TGCGCCAGCGCTCCCAGGATGGGATTCGGGGAGCTGTTTTTT. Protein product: CASAPRMGFGELFF.

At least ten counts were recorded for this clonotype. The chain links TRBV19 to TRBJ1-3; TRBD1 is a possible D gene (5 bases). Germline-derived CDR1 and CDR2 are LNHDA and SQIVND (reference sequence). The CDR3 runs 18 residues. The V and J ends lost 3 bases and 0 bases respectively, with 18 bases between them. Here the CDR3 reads CASSISWNDRSSGNTIYF. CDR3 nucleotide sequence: TGTGCCAGTAGTATTTCCTGGAACGACAGAAGCTCTGGAAACACCATATATTTT.

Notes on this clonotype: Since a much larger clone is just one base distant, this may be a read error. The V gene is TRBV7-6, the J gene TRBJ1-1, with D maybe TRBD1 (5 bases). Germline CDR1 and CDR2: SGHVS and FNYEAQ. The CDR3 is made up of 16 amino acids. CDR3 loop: CASSSLSGIQGTEASF. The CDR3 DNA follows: TGTGCCAGCAGCTCCTTATCGGGAATCCAAGGGACTGAAGCTTCCTTT.

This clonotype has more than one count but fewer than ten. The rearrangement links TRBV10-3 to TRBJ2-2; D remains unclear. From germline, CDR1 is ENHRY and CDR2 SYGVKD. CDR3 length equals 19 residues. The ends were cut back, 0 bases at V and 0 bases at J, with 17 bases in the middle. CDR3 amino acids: CAISESIILRRANTGELFF. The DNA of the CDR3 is TGTGCCATCAGTGAGTCGATAATCTTACGCAGAGCGAACACCGGGGAGCTGTTTTTT.

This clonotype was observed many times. CDR3 sequence reads: CASRNRGLNSPLHF. The CDR3 nucleotides are TGTGCCAGCAGAAACAGGGGCCTGAATTCACCCCTCCACTTT. The chain couples TRBV2 to TRBJ1-6; 7 positions agree with TRBD1. Germline V gene lookup returns CDR1 SNHLY and CDR2 FYNNEI. Trimming cost V 6 bases and J 7 bases; bases outside gene matches: 6. This CDR3 has 14 amino acids.